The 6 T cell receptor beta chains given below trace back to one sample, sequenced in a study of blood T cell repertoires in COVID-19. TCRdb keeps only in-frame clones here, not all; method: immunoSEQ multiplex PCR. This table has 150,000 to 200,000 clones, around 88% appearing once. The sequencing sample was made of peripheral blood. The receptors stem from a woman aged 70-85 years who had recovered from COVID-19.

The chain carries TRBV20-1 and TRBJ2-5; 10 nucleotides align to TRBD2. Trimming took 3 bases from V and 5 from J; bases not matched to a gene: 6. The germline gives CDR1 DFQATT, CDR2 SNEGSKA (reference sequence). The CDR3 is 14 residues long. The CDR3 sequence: CSASFLAGAETQYF. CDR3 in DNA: TGCAGTGCTAGTTTCCTAGCGGGAGCGGAGACCCAGTACTTC.

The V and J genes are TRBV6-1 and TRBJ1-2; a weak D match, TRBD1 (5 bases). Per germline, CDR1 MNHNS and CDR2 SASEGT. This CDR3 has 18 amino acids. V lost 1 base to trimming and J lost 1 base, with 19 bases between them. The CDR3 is CASSEGWGGVPINYGYTF. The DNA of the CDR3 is TGTGCCAGCAGTGAAGGTTGGGGAGGGGTCCCAATTAACTATGGCTACACCTTC.

The CDR3 sequence: CASSESHRGRGEAFF. DNA of the CDR3: TGCGCCAGCAGTGAGTCGCACAGAGGGCGTGGTGAAGCTTTCTTT. The V and J genes are TRBV10-1 and TRBJ1-1; D call uncertain. The V gene lost 0 bases and the J gene lost 7 bases, with 15 bases spanning the gap. Germline V gene data show CDR1 as WNHNN and CDR2 as SYGVQD (reference sequence). The CDR3 loop spans 15 amino acids.

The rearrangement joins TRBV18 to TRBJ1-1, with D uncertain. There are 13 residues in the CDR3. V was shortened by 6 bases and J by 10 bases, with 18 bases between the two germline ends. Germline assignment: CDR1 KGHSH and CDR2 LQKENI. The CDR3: CASSPSAEPRAFF. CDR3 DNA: TGTGCCAGCTCCCCCAGTGCGGAACCCCGAGCTTTCTTT.

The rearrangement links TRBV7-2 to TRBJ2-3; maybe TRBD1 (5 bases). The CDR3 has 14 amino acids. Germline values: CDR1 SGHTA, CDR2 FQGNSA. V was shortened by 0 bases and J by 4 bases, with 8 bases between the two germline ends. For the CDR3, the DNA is TGTGCCAGCAGCTTAGCTAGCAGGGCAGATACGCAGTATTTT. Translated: CASSLASRADTQYF.

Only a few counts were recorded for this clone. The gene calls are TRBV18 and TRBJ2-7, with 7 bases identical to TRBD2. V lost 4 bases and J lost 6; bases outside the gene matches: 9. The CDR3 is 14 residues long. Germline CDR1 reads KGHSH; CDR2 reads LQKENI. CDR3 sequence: CASSLNREALEQYF. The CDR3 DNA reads TGTGCCAGCTCACTAAACCGGGAGGCTCTCGAGCAGTACTTC.